The clone carrying this T cell receptor beta chain appeared a few times. What it binds is not known. The sample belongs to a study of cytomegalovirus exposure and HLA in healthy donors. Turning to the study itself: A prior study identified 110 million or so unique TCR beta sequences from 200 million or so T cells. General study results and limits: Researchers reported in a later analysis that a missense DCLRE1C variant was tied to TCR beta V- and J-gene trimming.

13 Jbeta primers and 60 Vbeta primers were used for the PCR. Profiled with immunoSEQ multiplex PCR; TCRdb holds only in-frame clones, not every one. In the table there are approximately 140,000 clones, more than 60% of which are singletons. Germline CDR1 reads LGHNT; CDR2 reads FRNRAP. Trimming left V 0 bases short and J 2 bases short, with 7 bases between. This CDR3 comprises 14 residues. The sequence derives from a male donor in good health and CMV-seronegative. The sequenced sample consisted of PBMCs. The rearrangement links TRBV12-5 to TRBJ1-2; D gene unclear. This chain's CDR3 is CASGLVTGNYGYTF. For the CDR3, the DNA is TGTGCTAGTGGTTTGGTAACGGGAAACTATGGCTACACCTTC.